What follows is one T cell receptor beta chain and its context. Its target is unknown. Assay: immunoSEQ multiplex PCR; the TCRdb copy retains only in-frame clones and omits some. The table lists roughly 2 million clones, approximately 95% of them singletons. This record belongs to a study of shared clonotypes between healthy human individuals. Overall study results and limits: Sampling was confined to blood; repertoires within tissues likely differ.

The CDR3 contains 17 residues. V shed 0 bases and J 5 bases; nucleotides not matched to a gene: 10. Germline V gives CDR1 GTSNPN, CDR2 SVGIG (reference sequence). The V and J genes are TRBV30 and TRBJ2-2, with 9 bases matching TRBD2. The source of this sequence is a man aged 18-30 years in good health. The material sequenced was naive CD4+ T cells sorted from blood. Indicated subset: CD45RA+ positively selected. CDR3 coding DNA: TGTGCCTGGAGTGTAGTAAGCGGGGGGTTCCGGACCGGGGAGCTGTTTTTT. Its protein is CAWSVVSGGFRTGELFF.